Given below is one TCR beta chain in context. The entry originates in a study of T cells expressing NK-cell markers. With UMIs, 5'RACE template switching was used to make TCR beta cDNA. Reprocessing the 5' RACE reads, TCRdb reports a single entry for every CDR3 protein and omits DNA. Its table records about 430,000 distinct CDR3 sequences. This CDR3 spans 18 amino acids. Germline-derived CDR1 and CDR2 are SGHRS and YFSETQ. Sequences were obtained from blood T cells: a sorted CD56 or NKG2C T cell subset, CD4+ or CD8+ T cells, or bulk PBMC T cells (not recorded which). The source is a woman aged 45-59 years in good health. This sequence joins TRBV5-1 and TRBJ2-3; absent DNA, TCRdb's TRBD2 call cannot be checked. CDR3: CASSFLAGARGGTDTQYF.